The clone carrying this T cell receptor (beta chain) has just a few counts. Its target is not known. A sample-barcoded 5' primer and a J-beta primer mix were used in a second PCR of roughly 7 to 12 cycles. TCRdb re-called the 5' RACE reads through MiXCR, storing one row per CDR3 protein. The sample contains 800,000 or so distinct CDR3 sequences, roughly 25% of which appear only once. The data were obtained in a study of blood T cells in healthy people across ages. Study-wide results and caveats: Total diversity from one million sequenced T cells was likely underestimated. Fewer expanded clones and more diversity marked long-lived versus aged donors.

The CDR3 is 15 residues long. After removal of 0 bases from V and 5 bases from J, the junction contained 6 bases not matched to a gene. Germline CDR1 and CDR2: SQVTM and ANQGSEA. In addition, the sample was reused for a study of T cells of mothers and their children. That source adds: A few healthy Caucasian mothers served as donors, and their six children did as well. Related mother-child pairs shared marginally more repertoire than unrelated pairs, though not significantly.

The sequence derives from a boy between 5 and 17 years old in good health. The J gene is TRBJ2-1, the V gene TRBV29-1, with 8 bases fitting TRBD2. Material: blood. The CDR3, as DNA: TGCAGCGTTGAAGATCGCGGGGGGCTCCACAATGAGCAGTTCTTC. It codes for CSVEDRGGLHNEQFF.